Following are 8 T cell receptor beta chains from one sample sequenced in a study of T-cell reconstitution after alpha-beta-depleted transplantation in children. Construction of the TCRbeta library involved unique molecular identifiers. MiXCR, run by TCRdb on the PCR reads, gives a single entry per CDR3 protein. The sample lists around 52,000 distinct CDR3 sequences; 5.5% to 7.5% were seen once. The material sequenced was PBMCs, mostly from graft donor cells, taken 60 days after TCRalphabeta/CD19-depleted stem cell transplant. These receptors were collected from a female patient between 2 and 10 years old who had a stem cell transplant for aplastic anemia, so the T cells may come from the graft donor.

This clonotype occurred many times. This rearrangement joins TRBV5-1 to TRBJ2-7; 10 bases align to TRBD2. Per germline, CDR1 SGHRS and CDR2 YFSETQ. V lost 3 bases and J lost 5; bases outside the gene matches: 8. This CDR3 spans 15 amino acids. The CDR3 DNA follows: TGCGCCAGCAGCTGGAGGTCTAGCGGGGGCGACGAGCAGTACTTC. Residues: CASSWRSSGGDEQYF.

The chain combines TRBV7-9 with TRBJ2-3; 8 bases are shared with TRBD2. Germline lookup yields CDR1 SEHNR and CDR2 FQNEAQ (reference sequence). CDR3 length equals 17 residues. V lost 1 base to trimming and J lost 1 base; unmatched junction nucleotides: 7. CDR3 loop: CASSLGQAGDRTDTQYF. CDR3 bases: TGTGCCAGCAGCTTAGGTCAAGCGGGGGACCGCACAGATACGCAGTATTTT.

The table lists this clonotype with many counts. This chain uses TRBV12-3 or TRBV12-4 with TRBJ2-3, with TRBD2 as a possible D gene (5 bases). CDR3 length equals 14 residues. V gave up 3 bases and J gave up 5 bases, with 12 bases separating them. For the CDR3, the DNA is TGTGCCAGCAGTTTTACCTCGGCGGGAGATACGCAGTATTTT. Protein: CASSFTSAGDTQYF.

The table lists this clonotype with many counts. The chain employs TRBV7-2 and TRBJ2-7; the D gene is possibly TRBD1 (5 bases). The V and J ends lost 1 base and 8 bases respectively, with 12 bases between them. The CDR3 is 13 amino acids. Germline V lookup: CDR1 SGHTA, CDR2 FQGNSA. The CDR3 spells CASSLDIRGQQYF. Written as DNA, the CDR3 is TGTGCCAGCAGCTTAGATATTAGGGGCCAGCAGTACTTC. Supplemented by reference TRBV7-2 and TRBJ2-7, the full variable domain reads GAGVSQSPSNKVTEKGKDVELRCDPISGHTALYWYRQSLGQGLEFLIYFQGNSAPDKSGLPSDRFSAERTGGSVSTLTIQRTQQEDSAVYLCASSLDIRGQQYFGPGTRLTVT.

This clonotype was observed a handful of times. The genes are TRBV5-8 and TRBJ1-1; the D gene is possibly TRBD1 (5 bases). The germline gives CDR1 SGHTS, CDR2 YDEGEE. Trimming stripped 7 bases from V and 6 bases from J, with 13 bases between. The CDR3 spans 12 residues. CDR3 residues: CASPGGNSEAFF. CDR3 DNA sequence: TGTGCCAGCCCCGGGGGAAATTCTGAAGCTTTCTTT.

In this sample, this clonotype turned up many times. The CDR3 nucleotides are TGTGCCAGCAGTCACCCAGGGAGCTTGAACACTGAAGCTTTCTTT. This gives the protein CASSHPGSLNTEAFF. The chain has TRBV9 and TRBJ1-1; TRBD1 might be the D (5 bases). V was shortened by 5 bases and J by 0 bases, with 14 bases between the two germline ends. CDR3 length: 15 residues. Germline assignment: CDR1 SGDLS and CDR2 YYNGEE.

This clonotype was detected many times. This chain uses TRBV7-9 with TRBJ2-7; perhaps TRBD2 as D (6 bases). The CDR3 is made up of 14 amino acids. The germline V gene encodes CDR1 SEHNR and CDR2 FQNEAQ (reference sequence). V was shortened by 1 base and J by 2 bases, with 9 bases between the two germline ends. In nucleotides, the CDR3 is TGTGCCAGCAGCTTAGGCCCGGGGGCCTACGAGCAGTACTTC. Translating it yields CASSLGPGAYEQYF.

This clonotype was seen at least ten times. The rearrangement uses TRBV20-1 and TRBJ2-7, with 13 bases fitting TRBD2. The ends lost 3 bases at V and 5 bases at J; junction bases unmatched: 7. In germline, CDR1 is DFQATT, CDR2 SNEGSKA (reference sequence). The CDR3 length is 15 residues. CDR3 nucleotides: TGCAGTGCTAGTTACGGACTAGCGGGAGCCCACGAGCAGTACTTC. Encoded protein: CSASYGLAGAHEQYF.